A single sample is the source of the 25 T cell receptor beta chains below, sequenced in a study of T cells in Graves' hyperthyroidism and ophthalmopathy. Amplified TCR beta CDR3 regions derived from RNA transcripts. Primed by the HTBI set, a first-round RT-PCR was run on the TCR CDR3. TCRdb ran MiXCR on the multiplex PCR reads and lists one entry per CDR3 protein. The sample lists roughly 350,000 distinct CDR3 sequences, approximately 13% seen once, with about 22% in the top ten. What was sequenced was blood. These receptor sequences come from a young woman with Graves' hyperthyroidism.

This clonotype was observed at least ten times. The rearrangement links TRBV28 to TRBJ2-5; D unresolved. The length of the CDR3 is 12 residues. Trimming took off 7 bases at V and 5 bases at J, with 11 bases between the two ends. Germline V lookup: CDR1 MDHEN, CDR2 SYDVKM. CDR3 nucleotides: TGTGCCAGCACCCAGAGTATGGAGACCCAGTACTTC. Protein: CASTQSMETQYF.

This clonotype was picked up a small number of times. A much larger clone differs from this one at a single base, so this may be a read error. The gene calls are TRBV7-9 and TRBJ1-2; D is uncertain. Germline V gene sequence: CDR1 SEHNR, CDR2 FQNEAQ (reference sequence). The V and J ends lost 3 bases and 8 bases respectively, with 28 bases between them. This CDR3 has 18 residues. The CDR3 spells CASSFIPLRERIEGGYTF. CDR3 coding DNA: TGTGCCAGCAGCTTCATCCCTTTGAGAGAAAGGATAGAGGGAGGCTACACCTTC.

This clonotype was counted between two and nine times. The chain is built from TRBV6-1 and TRBJ1-2, with 9 bases identical to TRBD1. The V and J ends lost 5 bases and 4 bases, in that order; junction bases with no gene match: 5. Germline loops: CDR1 MNHNS, CDR2 SASEGT. This CDR3 is 14 amino acids long. The CDR3 protein is CASSRTGVTYGYTF. CDR3 sequence (DNA): TGTGCCAGCAGTCGGACAGGGGTCACCTATGGCTACACCTTC.

The chain is built from TRBV12-3 or TRBV12-4 and TRBJ1-4; D call uncertain. The V and J ends lost 3 bases and 4 bases respectively, with 18 bases between them. CDR3 length: 17 residues. CDR3 nucleotides: TGTGCCAGCAGTTTCGATTACGGCTCAGGCTTTAATGAAAAACTGTTTTTT. Translated, it gives CASSFDYGSGFNEKLFF.

This clonotype was seen ten or more times. The chain carries TRBV28 and TRBJ2-1; 9 bases map to TRBD2. The CDR3 length is 16 residues. V trimming: 5 bases; J trimming: 8 bases; junction bases outside the gene matches: 13. The germline V gene has CDR1 MDHEN and CDR2 SYDVKM. The DNA for the CDR3 is TGTGCCAGCAGTCCGTACCTAGCGGGAAACTTCGATGAGCAGTTCTTC. It specifies CASSPYLAGNFDEQFF.

The sample holds many counts of this clonotype. The CDR3 coding sequence is TGTGCCAGCAGCCTCGCCAGGGTCAACTATGGCTACACCTTC. The encoded protein is CASSLARVNYGYTF. This chain links TRBV12-3 or TRBV12-4 with TRBJ1-2, with a tentative D call TRBD1 (5 bases). V lost 6 bases to trimming and J lost 2 bases, with 13 bases between them. The CDR3 extends over 14 amino acids.

CDR3 DNA: TGCAGTGCTAGAGATGCGGAGGGAGGGGCAGATACGCAGTATTTT. It yields the protein CSARDAEGGADTQYF. The V call is TRBV20-1, the J call TRBJ2-3; 7 nucleotides match TRBD2. V shed 0 bases and J 4 bases; nucleotides not matched to a gene: 7. CDR1 is DFQATT, CDR2 SNEGSKA, per germline (reference sequence). The CDR3 runs 15 residues.

This clonotype was detected a few times. V gene TRBV20-1 combines with J gene TRBJ1-2; D is perhaps TRBD1 (5 bases). The CDR3 spans 11 residues. V lost 6 bases and J 8 bases, leaving 13 bases between the germline ends. Germline CDR1 is DFQATT and CDR2 is SNEGSKA (reference sequence). The chain's CDR3 is CSAGGVGGYTF. CDR3 in DNA: TGCAGTGCCGGAGGGGTGGGGGGCTACACCTTC.

This clonotype was recorded a few times. V gene TRBV20-1 combines with J gene TRBJ1-4, with a tentative D call TRBD1 (6 bases). Trimming cost V 5 bases and J 2 bases, with 15 bases left between them. The CDR3 is made up of 15 amino acids. Looked up from germline, CDR1 is DFQATT and CDR2 is SNEGSKA (reference sequence). The DNA for the CDR3 is TGCAGTGCTCCCCGGGGGGGGCGGACTAATGAAAAACTGTTTTTT. It codes for CSAPRGGRTNEKLFF.

In this sample, this clonotype turned up a few times. This rearrangement joins TRBV18 to TRBJ1-5; D remains ambiguous. Per the germline V gene, CDR1 is KGHSH and CDR2 is LQKENI. The CDR3 covers 13 residues. Trimming shortened V by 8 bases and J by 4 bases, and 12 bases separated the two germline ends. CDR3 protein: CASHSSDNQPQHF. DNA for the CDR3: TGTGCCAGCCACTCCTCTGATAATCAGCCCCAGCATTTT. Complete variable domain (other parts from reference TRBV18 and TRBJ1-5): NAGVMQNPRHLVRRRGQEARLRCSPMKGHSHVYWYRQLPEEGLKFMVYLQKENIIDESGMPKERFSAEFPKEGPSILRIQQVVRGDSAAYFCASHSSDNQPQHFGDGTRLSIL.

As concerns this clonotype: A much larger clone differs by one base, so this may be a read error. The chain carries TRBV5-1 and TRBJ1-1; D gene unclear. This CDR3 contains 13 residues. V was shortened by 5 bases and J by 4 bases, with 12 bases between the two germline ends. CDR1 is SGHRS, CDR2 YFSETQ, per germline. The CDR3 here is CASSDPDGTEAFF. As DNA, the CDR3 is TGCGCCAGCAGTGACCCCGACGGCACTGAAGCTTTCTTT.

Remarks on this clonotype: Just one base apart from a much larger clone, this may be a read error. The chain carries TRBV6-5 and TRBJ2-7; D is perhaps TRBD1 (6 bases). The CDR3 runs to 17 residues. Germline V CDR1 and CDR2: MNHEY, SVGAGI. V gave up 0 bases and J gave up 6 bases, with 21 bases separating them. The CDR3 reads CASSYSISTGTDLEQYF. CDR3 sequence (DNA): TGTGCCAGCAGTTACTCGATTAGTACAGGGACGGACCTCGAGCAGTACTTC.

At least ten counts were recorded for this clonotype. The chain couples TRBV19 to TRBJ2-2; 11 bases align to TRBD1. Germline loops: CDR1 LNHDA, CDR2 SQIVND (reference sequence). The CDR3 is 15 amino acids. Germline trimming cut 9 bases from V and 8 bases from J; bases unmatched to any gene: 11. The CDR3 DNA sequence: TGTGCCAGCAAGGACAGGGGGCCATCTCCTGGGGAGCTGTTTTTT. Residues: CASKDRGPSPGELFF. Full variable domain (outside the CDR3, taken from reference TRBV19 and TRBJ2-2): DGGITQSPKYLFRKEGQNVTLSCEQNLNHDAMYWYRQDPGQGLRLIYYSQIVNDFQKGDIAEGYSVSREKKESFPLTVTSAQKNPTAFYLCASKDRGPSPGELFFGEGSRLTVL.

The DNA of the CDR3 is TGTGCCAGTGCAGGTTGGGGAGGTTCGGTGTACGAGCAGTACTTC. Translating gives CASAGWGGSVYEQYF. The V and J genes are TRBV19 and TRBJ2-7; a possible D gene is TRBD2 (6 bases). This CDR3 has 15 amino acids. Germline V CDR1 and CDR2: LNHDA, SQIVND (reference sequence). V lost 8 bases to trimming and J lost 4 bases, with 21 bases between them.

This clonotype was seen more than once but under ten times. The chain carries TRBV29-1 and TRBJ2-4, with 8 nucleotides matching TRBD2. The CDR3 runs 13 residues. Per the germline V gene, CDR1 is SQVTM and CDR2 is ANQGSEA. The J segment lost 8 bases and the V segment lost 5 bases, leaving 8 bases of the junction unmatched. For the CDR3, the DNA is TGCAGCGTTACAACTCGGGGGGGGGACATTCAGTACTTC. This encodes CSVTTRGGDIQYF.

A word on this clonotype: This may come from a read error, since a much larger clone is one base off. CDR3 in DNA: TGTGCCAGCAGTTTAGACCCCCCGGGCAGTCAGCCCCAGCATTTT. It translates to CASSLDPPGSQPQHF. This chain links TRBV28 with TRBJ1-5; D remains ambiguous. V dropped 2 bases and J dropped 6 bases, with 14 bases sitting between them. Per the germline V gene, CDR1 is MDHEN and CDR2 is SYDVKM. CDR3 length: 15 residues.

This clonotype appeared a few times. This sequence joins TRBV20-1 and TRBJ2-5; the D gene is possibly TRBD1 (6 bases). CDR3 length equals 13 residues. With 6 bases removed from V and 3 bases from J, the gap between germline ends came to 14 bases. CDR1 is DFQATT and CDR2 is SNEGSKA in the germline V gene (reference sequence). The CDR3 DNA follows: TGCAGTGCCGCTCGGGCAGGGGAAGAGACCCAGTACTTC. This sequence encodes CSAARAGEETQYF.

This clonotype was recorded at least ten times. The DNA for the CDR3 is TGTGCCAGCAGTTTATCCGGGACTTATGCTTTCTTT. Translation: CASSLSGTYAFF. The chain employs TRBV12-3 or TRBV12-4 and TRBJ1-1, with D possibly being TRBD1 (5 bases). Between the trimmed V and J ends, which lost 2 bases and 11 bases, there was a span of 12 bases. The CDR3 length is 12 residues.

This clonotype has ten or more counts. This chain connects TRBV19 to TRBJ1-1; D unclear. The CDR3 covers 15 residues. V was shortened by 6 bases and J by 6 bases, with 20 bases between the two germline ends. Germline values: CDR1 LNHDA, CDR2 SQIVND (reference sequence). The CDR3: CASSQQTYRSAEAFF. The CDR3 DNA follows: TGTGCCAGTAGCCAACAAACTTATAGGAGCGCTGAAGCTTTCTTT.

The rearrangement links TRBV18 to TRBJ1-4, with D possibly matching TRBD1 (6 bases). This CDR3 is built from 13 residues. The V gene's germline CDR1 is KGHSH and CDR2 LQKENI. V was clipped by 2 bases and J by 6 bases, with 7 bases between them. The CDR3 loop is CASSPAGDEKLFF. CDR3 DNA: TGTGCCAGCTCACCAGCAGGGGATGAAAAACTGTTTTTT.

This clonotype occurred once. The CDR3 nucleotides are TGTGCCAGCAGTCACGAGGGTGGCGGGGAGGCCCAGTACTTC. Translating gives CASSHEGGGEAQYF. The J gene is TRBJ2-5, the V gene TRBV6-2 or TRBV6-3; tentative D call: TRBD2 (6 bases). Trimming took 5 bases from V and 9 from J, leaving 19 bases between them. This CDR3 comprises 14 residues. Germline V gene lookup returns CDR1 MNHEY and CDR2 SVGEGT.

This clonotype was counted many times. The rearrangement links TRBV6-1 to TRBJ2-7, with a weak D call TRBD1 (6 bases). Trimming cost V 6 bases and J 2 bases, with 20 bases left between them. The CDR3 has 16 residues. Germline V gives CDR1 MNHNS, CDR2 SASEGT. DNA for the CDR3: TGTGCCAGCAGGAGGGAATTACAGGGTGTCGCCTACGAGCAGTACTTC. It is translated as CASRRELQGVAYEQYF.

This clonotype was observed at least ten times. This rearrangement joins TRBV19 to TRBJ1-6, with a possible D match to TRBD1 (5 bases). The germline V and J ends were trimmed by 5 bases and 7 bases, with 12 bases remaining between them. Germline values: CDR1 LNHDA, CDR2 SQIVND (reference sequence). The CDR3 sequence is 14 residues long. The DNA of the CDR3 is TGTGCCAGTAGTCTCGGGACGAGGAATTCACCCCTCCACTTT. Protein sequence: CASSLGTRNSPLHF.

This clonotype was found many times. V and J are TRBV10-3 and TRBJ2-1, with no clear D. This CDR3 has 14 amino acids. V was trimmed by 2 bases and J by 1 base, leaving 6 bases between them. Germline V CDR1 and CDR2: ENHRY, SYGVKD. The CDR3 nucleotides are TGTGCCATCAGTGAGGTTGGGTCCTACAATGAGCAGTTCTTC. It encodes CAISEVGSYNEQFF.

This clonotype was counted at least ten times. V gene TRBV14 combines with J gene TRBJ2-6; D uncertain. Per the germline V gene, CDR1 is SGHDN and CDR2 is FVKESK. The V end was cut by 8 bases, the J end by 2 bases, with 10 bases between. The CDR3 contains 14 residues. The CDR3 reads CASSVDAGANVLTF. DNA for the CDR3: TGTGCCAGCTCCGTAGATGCTGGGGCCAACGTCCTGACTTTC.